This section outlines one T cell receptor (beta chain) sequence together with its context. Only a few counts were recorded for this clone. This receptor's antigen is unknown. Base qualities were left out, and no much larger clone turns up one base away. The donors were healthy, HIV-negative adults who had no recently reported acute infections or vaccinations. Only Caucasian adults living in Nashville, Tennessee, USA were represented among the donors. CD4+ T cells were enriched through magnetic negative selection, after which naive cells were positively selected on CD45RA and the remaining negative fraction served as the memory subset. Blood was obtained by leukapheresis, after which PBMCs were separated by Ficoll-Histopaque density gradient centrifugation and cryopreserved in liquid nitrogen vapor phase. Purity and quantity of every magnetically sorted T cell population were checked by analytical flow cytometry. Genomic DNA was isolated from every sorted fraction and measured by UV absorbance on a Nanodrop 2000c.

The data stem from a study of shared clonotypes between healthy human individuals (TCRdb year 2020). The study in broad terms: The cohort included a few men and a couple of women between 18 and 49 years of age. Per donor, three plates each were used for CD4 naive and CD4 memory, two for CD8 naive, and one for CD8 memory. To estimate repertoire size and how much clonotypes are shared between individuals, the study performed deep sequencing of blood TCR repertoires from 4 to 6 healthy adults. Libraries were prepared and TCR repertoires were sequenced by different laboratories using diverse techniques, in order to increase sequencing depth and limit assay-specific biases. Per donor, leukapheresis produced somewhere between about 0.94 and 8.9 billion PBMCs.

The study at large found these results: Sampling was limited to blood, and TCR repertoires in tissue likely differ from TCR repertoires in blood. Incomplete sequencing was indicated by rarefaction of sorted-subset datasets, despite the large sequencing depth. Compared with non-shared clonotypes, the clonotypes found in all four sorted-subset donors had higher generation probabilities. Based on pairwise subsampling, the degree of clonotype sharing among donors was expected to be affected by sequencing depth. Across several donors, around 5% of naive CD4, over 3% of naive CD8, roughly 2.2% of memory CD4, and 0.3% to 0.45% of memory CD8 clonotypes were shared. Naive subsets generally had larger estimated clonotype richness than memory subsets did. Because the study included a small number of donors, the genetic and exposure-history diversity represented was limited.

CDR3 length: 21 amino acids, cysteine to phenylalanine. Only the CDR3 DNA is retained, 63 bases long and in frame from the first base. V is trimmed back by 3 bases and J by 0 bases, and the junction contains 19 bases that no gene match accounts for. For CDR1 and CDR2, the germline V gene (reference sequence) lists MNHEY and SMNVEV. TCR CDR3 regions were amplified from genomic DNA by multiplex PCR using the deep immunoSEQ assay. For each cell subset, the extracted genomic DNA was distributed evenly across all wells of several immunoSEQ 96-well plates, and each plate served as one replicate. For sorted subsets, each replicate PCR was loaded with 200 to 250 ng genomic DNA, equivalent to 30,000 or so T cell genomes. Purified libraries were measured with a Qubit 3.0 fluorometer, size-checked on a Bioanalyzer 2100, and measured again with the KAPA Library Quantification kit. Every immunoSEQ 96-well plate was sequenced on a separate single-read 150-cycle Illumina NextSeq 550 flow cell. In the source study's methods: Because only junctional sequences without quality scores were contained in the immunoSEQ output, filtering matching that applied to full-length reads could not be performed. Sequences were annotated with PyIR, a Python wrapper for IgBLAST v1.9, using IMGT germline references to assign V/J genes and CDR3. Any read was removed if the V/J assignment was weak (E-value above 1e-6), the CDR3 was missing, or the read contained stop codons, out-of-frame junctions, or ambiguous translated residues. V3J clonotypes were defined as sequences sharing an identical inferred V gene, J gene, and CDR3 amino acid sequence. To compute the percentage overlap between repertoires, the number of shared unique clonotypes was divided by the size of the smaller repertoire. Richness of each repertoire was evaluated using RTK rarefaction, the Chao1 estimator, and Recon v2.1 estimates of unobserved clonotypes. Generation probabilities were computed with OLGA for all TCRbeta clonotypes obtained by the gDNA method from four donors. In its TCRdb copy, this immuneACCESS table keeps in-frame sequences only and misses some clones. Where compared with another copy, unresolved V genes explain less than half of these, and the others have no known cause. V, J and clone size were drawn from that table, and D and trimming were deduced from the DNA. This sample has about 1 million clones in its table, and about three quarters of those were observed once. Roughly 1.4% of the sample comes from the top ten.

The sample comprised memory CD4+ T cells sorted from blood. The sample's cell subset or site label is to be understood as: CD45RA-negative fraction. The chain employs TRBV27 and TRBJ1-5; 8 bases in between match TRBD1. The receptor comes from a man in his late teens or twenties in good health. Here the CDR3 is given as CASSFLPQGARFVDSNQPQHF. The nucleotide sequence reads TGTGCCAGCAGTTTTTTGCCCCAGGGGGCCCGTTTTGTAGATAGCAATCAGCCCCAGCATTTT.